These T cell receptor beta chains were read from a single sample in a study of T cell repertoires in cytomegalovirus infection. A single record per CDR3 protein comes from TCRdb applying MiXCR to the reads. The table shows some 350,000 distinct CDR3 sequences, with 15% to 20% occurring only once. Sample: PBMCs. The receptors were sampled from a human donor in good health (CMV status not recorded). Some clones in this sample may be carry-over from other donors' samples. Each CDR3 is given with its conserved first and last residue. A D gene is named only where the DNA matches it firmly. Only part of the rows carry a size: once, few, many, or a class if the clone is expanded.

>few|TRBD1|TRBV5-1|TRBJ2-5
CASNPTAGGETQYF
TGCGCCAGCAACCCCACCGCAGGGGGTGAGACCCAGTACTTC
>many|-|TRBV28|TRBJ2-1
CASGTPVAGSYNEQFF
TGTGCCAGCGGTACCCCGGTAGCTGGGTCCTACAATGAGCAGTTCTTC
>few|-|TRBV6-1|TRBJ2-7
CASRIGPGRSYEQYF
TGTGCCAGCAGGATCGGCCCGGGACGGTCCTACGAGCAGTACTTC
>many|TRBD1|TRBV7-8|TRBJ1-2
CASSILPSRGQNYGYTF
TGTGCCAGCAGCATCCTCCCCTCAAGGGGACAGAACTATGGCTACACCTTC
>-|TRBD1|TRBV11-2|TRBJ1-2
CASSLDLVAQGSYGYTF
TGTGCCAGCAGCTTAGATCTAGTGGCACAGGGGAGTTATGGCTACACCTTC
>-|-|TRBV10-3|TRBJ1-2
CAISEDRNYGYTF
TGTGCCATCAGTGAGGACAGAAACTATGGCTACACCTTC
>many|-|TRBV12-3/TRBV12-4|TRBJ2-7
CASSDSGSSYEQYF
TGTGCCAGCTCTGATTCGGGCAGCTCCTACGAGCAGTACTTC
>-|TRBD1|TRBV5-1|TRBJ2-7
CASTGQGYEQYF
TGCGCCAGCACCGGACAGGGCTACGAGCAGTACTTC
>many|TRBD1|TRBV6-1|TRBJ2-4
CASSENRPGTGDRKNIQYF
TGTGCCAGCAGTGAAAACCGGCCGGGGACAGGGGATCGCAAAAACATTCAGTACTTC
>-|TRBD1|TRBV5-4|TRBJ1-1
CASRDWGQGASRAFF
TGTGCCAGCAGGGATTGGGGACAGGGGGCAAGTCGAGCTTTCTTT
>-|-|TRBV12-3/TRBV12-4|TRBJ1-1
CASSQHGGGTEAFF
TGTGCCAGCAGTCAGCACGGGGGGGGCACTGAAGCTTTCTTT
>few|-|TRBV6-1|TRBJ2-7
CASRSTGTGEQYF
TGTGCCAGCAGATCGACAGGGACTGGCGAGCAGTACTTC
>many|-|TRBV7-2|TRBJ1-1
CASSQRTAAGSEAFF
TGTGCCAGCAGCCAGAGGACAGCTGCGGGTTCTGAAGCTTTCTTT
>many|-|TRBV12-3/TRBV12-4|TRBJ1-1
CASSSPRVGYTEAFF
TGTGCCAGCAGTTCCCCTCGCGTAGGGTACACTGAAGCTTTCTTT
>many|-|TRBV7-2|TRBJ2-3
CASSPADTQYF
TGTGCCAGCAGCCCCGCAGATACGCAGTATTTT
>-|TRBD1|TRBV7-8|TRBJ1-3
CASSFGQGRNTIYF
TGTGCCAGCAGCTTCGGACAGGGCAGAAACACCATATATTTT
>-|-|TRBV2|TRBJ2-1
CARSSEQFF
TGTGCCCGGTCCAGCGAGCAGTTCTTC
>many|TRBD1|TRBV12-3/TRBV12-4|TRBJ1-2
CASTWTGDGYTF
TGTGCCAGCACCTGGACAGGGGATGGCTACACCTTC
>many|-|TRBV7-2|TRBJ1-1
CASTQTHGHTEAFF
TGTGCCAGCACCCAAACGCACGGGCATACTGAAGCTTTCTTT
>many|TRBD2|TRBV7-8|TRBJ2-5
CASSFRGGLAKTQYF
TGTGCCAGCAGCTTTAGGGGGGGACTAGCGAAGACCCAGTACTTC
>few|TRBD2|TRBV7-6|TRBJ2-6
CASASGIGANVLTF
TGTGCCTCCGCTAGCGGGATTGGGGCCAACGTCCTGACTTTC
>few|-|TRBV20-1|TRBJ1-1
CSATGTLNTEAFF
TGCAGTGCTACGGGGACACTGAACACTGAAGCTTTCTTT
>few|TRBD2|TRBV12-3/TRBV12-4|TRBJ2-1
CASTGGRAGEQFF
TGTGCCAGCACCGGCGGGAGGGCGGGTGAGCAGTTCTTC
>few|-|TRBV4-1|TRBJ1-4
CASSQDVEGSNEKLFF
TGCGCCAGCAGCCAAGATGTTGAAGGGTCAAATGAAAAACTGTTTTTT
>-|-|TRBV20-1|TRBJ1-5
CSARDPRGEQPQHF
TGCAGTGCTAGAGATCCAAGGGGCGAACAGCCCCAGCATTTT
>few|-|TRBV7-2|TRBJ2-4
CASSLQPGAKNIQYF
TGTGCCAGCAGCTTGCAGCCTGGAGCCAAAAACATTCAGTACTTC
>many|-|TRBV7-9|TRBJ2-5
CASDGDQETQYF
TGTGCCAGCGACGGCGACCAAGAGACCCAGTACTTC
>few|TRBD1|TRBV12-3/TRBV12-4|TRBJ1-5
CASTRGQGYQPQHF
TGTGCCAGCACCAGGGGACAGGGGTACCAGCCCCAGCATTTT
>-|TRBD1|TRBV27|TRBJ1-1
CASSLSGGETEAFF
TGTGCCAGCAGTTTGTCAGGGGGGGAGACTGAAGCTTTCTTT
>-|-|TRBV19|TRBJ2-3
CASSMAPLVRDTQYF
TGTGCCAGTAGTATGGCCCCGCTGGTACGGGATACGCAGTATTTT
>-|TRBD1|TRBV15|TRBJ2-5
CATSRGGHRGETQYF
TGTGCCACCAGCAGAGGCGGGCACAGGGGAGAGACCCAGTACTTC
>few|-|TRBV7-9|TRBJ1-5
CASSPPGPANQPQHF
TGTGCCAGCAGCCCCCCGGGACCCGCTAATCAGCCCCAGCATTTT
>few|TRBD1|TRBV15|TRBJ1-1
CATSIATGVAEAFF
TGTGCCACCAGCATCGCTACAGGGGTAGCTGAAGCTTTCTTT
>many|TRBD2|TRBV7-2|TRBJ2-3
CASSLAREVDTQYF
TGTGCCAGCAGCTTAGCTCGGGAGGTCGATACGCAGTATTTT
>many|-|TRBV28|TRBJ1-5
CASSPRTFINQPQHF
TGTGCCAGCAGTCCTCGGACGTTTATCAATCAGCCCCAGCATTTT
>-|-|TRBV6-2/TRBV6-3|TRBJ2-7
CATRQQPPRSYEQYF
TGTGCCACACGCCAACAACCCCCTCGGTCCTACGAGCAGTACTTC
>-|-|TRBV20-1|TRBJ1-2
CSARWIGYTF
TGCAGTGCTAGATGGATCGGCTACACCTTC
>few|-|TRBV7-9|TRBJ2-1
CASASRGHNEQFF
TGTGCCAGCGCGAGTCGGGGACACAATGAGCAGTTCTTC
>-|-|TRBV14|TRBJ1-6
CASSQWDSPLHF
TGTGCCAGCAGCCAATGGGATTCACCCCTCCACTTT
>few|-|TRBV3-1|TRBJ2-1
CASSQVRHEQFF
TGTGCCAGCAGCCAAGTTCGGCATGAGCAGTTCTTC
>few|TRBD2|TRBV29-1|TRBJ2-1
CSAIGSGRLVDNEQFF
TGCAGCGCCATCGGAAGCGGGAGGTTGGTGGACAATGAGCAGTTCTTC
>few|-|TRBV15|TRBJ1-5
CATSRAGGPQHF
TGTGCCACCAGCAGAGCGGGAGGGCCCCAGCATTTT
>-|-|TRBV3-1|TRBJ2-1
CASSHLRDHEQFF
TGTGCCAGCAGCCACTTAAGGGATCATGAGCAGTTCTTC
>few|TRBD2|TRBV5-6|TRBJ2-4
CASSLDAGGGAQDIQYF
TGTGCCAGCAGCTTGGATGCTGGCGGGGGGGCCCAGGACATTCAGTACTTC
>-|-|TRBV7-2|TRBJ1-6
CASSLESPRGSPLHF
TGTGCCAGCAGCTTAGAGTCGCCCCGGGGTTCACCCCTCCACTTT
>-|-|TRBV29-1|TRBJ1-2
CSVEEGYGYTF
TGCAGCGTTGAAGAGGGGTATGGCTACACCTTC
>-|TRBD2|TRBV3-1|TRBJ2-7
CASSPAGGKLDEQYF
TGTGCCAGCAGCCCTGCGGGGGGAAAACTGGACGAGCAGTACTTC
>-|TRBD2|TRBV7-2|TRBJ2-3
CASSARPGLAGDTQYF
TGTGCCAGCAGCGCTCGCCCGGGACTAGCGGGAGATACGCAGTATTTT
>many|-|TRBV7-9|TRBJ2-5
CASSLDGEKTQYF
TGTGCCAGCAGCTTAGACGGGGAAAAGACCCAGTACTTC
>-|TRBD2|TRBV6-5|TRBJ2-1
CASSTSGRAGNNEQFF
TGTGCCAGCAGTACAAGCGGGAGGGCCGGAAACAATGAGCAGTTCTTC
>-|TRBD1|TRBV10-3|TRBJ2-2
CAISESGTGSTGELFF
TGTGCCATCAGTGAGTCGGGGACAGGGAGCACCGGGGAGCTGTTTTTT
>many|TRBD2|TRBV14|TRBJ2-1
CASSLLAGAGNEQFF
TGTGCCAGCAGCTTACTAGCGGGGGCCGGGAATGAGCAGTTCTTC
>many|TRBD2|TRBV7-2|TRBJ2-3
CASSAYSGSDTQYF
TGTGCCAGCAGCGCCTATAGCGGGTCAGATACGCAGTATTTT
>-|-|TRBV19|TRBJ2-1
CDTDSGYSYNEQFF
TGTGACACAGACAGCGGGTACTCCTACAATGAGCAGTTCTTC
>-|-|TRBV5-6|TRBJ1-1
CASSLAGENTEAFF
TGTGCCAGCAGCTTGGCCGGAGAGAACACTGAAGCTTTCTTT